The present entry profiles one TCR beta chain with its context. No antigen is known for it. CDR1 is MNHEY and CDR2 is SMNVEV in the germline V gene (reference sequence). The length of the CDR3 is 14 residues. Trimming at V came to 8 bases and at J to 5 bases, leaving 8 bases not matched to a gene. This sample was taken from a study of OX40 agonist ivuxolimab in advanced cancers. Overall study context: Subjects had a mean age of roughly 60 years, with a range of 23 to 79; almost 85% were male. Whole-study findings and limits: Clones of CD4+ and CD8+ blood T cells grew by week 6 at doses of 0.1 to 3.0 mg/kg. On average, a greater number of expanded clones characterised CD8+ T cells relative to CD4+. With doses of 0.1-3.0 mg/kg, partial responders showed among the lowest clonal expansion.

Assay: immunoSEQ multiplex PCR; the TCRdb copy retains only in-frame clones and omits some. The sample contains around 70,000 clones, roughly four fifths of which appear only once. The receptor was isolated from an adult with an advanced solid tumor such as melanoma, head and neck, liver or kidney cancer. The chain has TRBV27 and TRBJ2-2; 7 bases fit TRBD2. The specimen comprised CD4+ or CD8+ T cells sorted from blood, sampled in a trial of the OX40 agonist ivuxolimab. The chain's CDR3 is CASSGGRRTGELFF. The CDR3 DNA sequence: TGTGCCAGCTCCGGCGGGAGACGTACCGGGGAGCTGTTTTTT.